The 17 T cell receptor beta chains given below trace back to one sample, sequenced in a study of T cell changes during pregnancy in multiple sclerosis. Here immunoSEQ multiplex PCR was the method, and the copy in TCRdb shows in-frame clones only, minus some. This table has fewer than 100,000 clones, about 89% appearing once. The input for sequencing was peripheral blood, taken before pregnancy. Receptors originate from a female donor with multiple sclerosis, enrolled in a pregnancy study.

The chain has TRBV4-1 and TRBJ1-2; possible D gene TRBD1, 6 bases. From germline, CDR1 is MGHRA and CDR2 YSYEKL. The CDR3 contains 15 residues. V dropped 1 base and J dropped 1 base, with 10 bases sitting between them. CDR3 nucleotides: TGCGCCAGCAGCCAAGGGGGGCCCGATAACTATGGCTACACCTTC. As protein: CASSQGGPDNYGYTF.

Note on this clone: The sample holds other DNA sequences that translate to the same CDR3. The chain couples TRBV30 to TRBJ1-4; 7 nucleotides align to TRBD1. This CDR3 comprises 14 residues. Germline lookup yields CDR1 GTSNPN and CDR2 SVGIG (reference sequence). Trimming removed 0 bases from V and 3 bases from J; junction bases left unmatched: 1. CDR3 sequence: CAWSVGGSNEKLFF. The DNA for the CDR3 is TGTGCCTGGAGTGTAGGGGGCTCTAATGAAAAACTGTTTTTT. Combining the CDR3 with reference TRBV30 and TRBJ1-4 gives the whole variable domain SQTIHQWPATLVQPVGSPLSLECTVEGTSNPNLYWYRQAAGRGLQLLFYSVGIGQISSEVPQNLSASRPQDRQFILSSKKLLLSDSGFYLCAWSVGGSNEKLFFGSGTQLSVL.

The chain combines TRBV6-5 with TRBJ1-2; unclear D gene. Trimming took off 2 bases at V and 1 base at J, with 11 bases between the two ends. The length of the CDR3 is 15 residues. The germline V gene encodes CDR1 MNHEY and CDR2 SVGAGI. CDR3 protein: CASSYGENSNYGYTF. The CDR3 nucleotides are TGTGCCAGCAGTTACGGAGAAAATAGTAACTATGGCTACACCTTC.

The rearrangement joins TRBV5-1 to TRBJ1-1; 11 nucleotides agree with TRBD1. The CDR3 runs 17 residues. Trimming at V came to 3 bases and at J to 5 bases, leaving 12 bases not matched to a gene. Per the germline V gene, CDR1 is SGHRS and CDR2 is YFSETQ. The CDR3 DNA reads as TGCGCCAGCAGCTCCTTTCCCGGGACAGGGGGTTTAACTGAAGCTTTCTTT. This gives the protein CASSSFPGTGGLTEAFF.

This chain links TRBV7-3 with TRBJ2-1, with D possibly being TRBD2 (6 bases). Trimming took off 1 base at V and 0 bases at J, with 10 bases between the two ends. Per the germline V gene, CDR1 is SGHTA and CDR2 is FQGTGA. CDR3 size: 16 residues. The CDR3 coding sequence is TGTGCCAGCAGCTTAAGTGGGGGGAGCTCCTACAATGAGCAGTTCTTC. Translated, it gives CASSLSGGSSYNEQFF.

About this clone: An end of the junction differs from the germline gene, which may be a read error. V usage is TRBV7-7 and J usage is TRBJ2-3, with 12 bases matching TRBD2. Looked up from germline, CDR1 is SSHAT and CDR2 is FNYEAQ (reference sequence). CDR3 size: 14 residues. The CDR3: CASSIGTSGDTQYF. The DNA for the CDR3 is TGTGCTAGCAGCATTGGGACTAGCGGGGATACGCAGTATTTT.

The chain has TRBV4-3 and TRBJ2-4, with 7 bases aligning to TRBD1. The CDR3 length is 15 residues. Germline CDR1 LGHNA, CDR2 YSLEER. V lost 7 bases and J lost 3; bases outside the gene matches: 9. The CDR3 is CASMVRGLDKNIQYF. In DNA, the CDR3 is TGCGCCAGCATGGTAAGGGGGCTGGACAAAAACATTCAGTACTTC.

There are a few counts of this clone. The chain links TRBV14 to TRBJ1-1; tentatively, D is TRBD1 (5 bases). Germline V gives CDR1 SGHDN, CDR2 FVKESK. The CDR3 length is 13 residues. The ends were cut back, 1 base at V and 9 bases at J, with 12 bases in the middle. The CDR3: CASSQVWRGKAFF. CDR3 bases: TGTGCCAGCAGCCAAGTTTGGAGGGGAAAAGCTTTCTTT.

The chain employs TRBV7-9 and TRBJ1-6; the D is unclear. This CDR3 contains 13 residues. CDR1 and CDR2 (germline): SEHNR, FQNEAQ (reference sequence). Trimming took 5 bases from V and 8 from J, leaving 10 bases between them. CDR3 region: CASSIRGDSPLHF. CDR3 bases: TGTGCCAGCAGCATCCGAGGAGATTCACCCCTCCACTTT. Filled out from reference TRBV7-9 and TRBJ1-6, the complete variable domain reads DTGVSQNPRHKITKRGQNVTFRCDPISEHNRLYWYRQTLGQGPEFLTYFQNEAQLEKSRLLSDRFSAERPKGSFSTLEIQRTEQGDSAMYLCASSIRGDSPLHFGNGTRLTVT.

The V gene is TRBV6-6, the J gene TRBJ1-5; TRBD1 matches 7 bases. Germline V CDR1 and CDR2: MNHNY, SVGAGI (reference sequence). The CDR3 sequence is 14 residues long. With 6 bases clipped from V and 2 bases from J, the junction kept 4 bases outside the gene matches. The CDR3 region is CASSTGQGNQPQHF. Here the CDR3 DNA reads TGTGCCAGCAGCACCGGACAGGGCAATCAGCCCCAGCATTTT.

The genes are TRBV5-4 and TRBJ2-1, with 11 bases matching TRBD2. V trimming: 0 bases; J trimming: 5 bases; junction bases outside the gene matches: 1. This CDR3 contains 15 residues. Germline V CDR1 and CDR2: SGHNT, YYREEE (reference sequence). The CDR3, as DNA: TGTGCCAGCAGCTTGGGGGGACTAGCGGACAATGAGCAGTTCTTC. Translating it yields CASSLGGLADNEQFF.

The chain uses TRBV5-5 and TRBJ2-3; the D gene is possibly TRBD1 (6 bases). This CDR3 spans 13 amino acids. From germline, CDR1 is SGHKS and CDR2 YYEKEE (reference sequence). Trimming took 4 bases from V and 7 from J, leaving 13 bases between them. CDR3 bases: TGTGCCAGCAGCCCCACCACAGGGAATACGCAGTATTTT. It specifies CASSPTTGNTQYF.

This clone was detected once. The gene calls are TRBV18 and TRBJ1-6, with D possibly being TRBD1 (5 bases). Trimming shortened V by 0 bases and J by 9 bases, and 15 bases separated the two germline ends. Germline V CDR1 and CDR2: KGHSH, LQKENI. The CDR3 runs 16 residues. Written as DNA, the CDR3 is TGTGCCAGCTCACCACCAGGGCGGGACCGCGGTTCACCCCTCCACTTT. Residues: CASSPPGRDRGSPLHF. Full variable domain (rest looked up from reference TRBV18 and TRBJ1-6): NAGVMQNPRHLVRRRGQEARLRCSPMKGHSHVYWYRQLPEEGLKFMVYLQKENIIDESGMPKERFSAEFPKEGPSILRIQQVVRGDSAAYFCASSPPGRDRGSPLHFGNGTRLTVT.

The chain is built from TRBV6-4 and TRBJ2-1, with D perhaps matching TRBD2 (7 bases). The germline V gene has CDR1 MRHNA and CDR2 SNTAGT. CDR3 length: 16 residues. V was pared by 3 bases and J by 5 bases, with 17 bases between. The CDR3 DNA reads as TGTGCCAGCAGTGAAGTATCAGGGGAGGGACACAATGAGCAGTTCTTC. As protein: CASSEVSGEGHNEQFF.

V is TRBV7-2 and J is TRBJ2-7, with D tentatively TRBD1 (5 bases). V lost 1 base, J lost 0 bases, and 19 bases lay in between. The CDR3 sequence is 18 residues long. Germline assignment: CDR1 SGHTA and CDR2 FQGNSA. CDR3 bases: TGTGCCAGCAGCTTAGATCTAGGTAGGGGTTTCATCTCCTACGAGCAGTACTTC. Amino acids: CASSLDLGRGFISYEQYF.

V usage is TRBV28 and J usage is TRBJ1-1; D possibly corresponds to TRBD1 (5 bases). The CDR3 consists of 16 residues. The germline gives CDR1 MDHEN, CDR2 SYDVKM. Trimming took off 5 bases at V and 1 base at J, with 17 bases between the two ends. The DNA for the CDR3 is TGTGCCAGCAGTCTCGGACCCCGGACAAAGAACACTGAAGCTTTCTTT. This sequence encodes CASSLGPRTKNTEAFF.

The rearrangement links TRBV5-8 to TRBJ1-3; D is perhaps TRBD1 (5 bases). The CDR3 loop spans 17 amino acids. The germline V and J ends were trimmed by 0 bases and 0 bases, with 13 bases remaining between them. CDR1 SGHTS and CDR2 YDEGEE come from the germline V gene. CDR3 sequence: CASSLAGPGYSGNTIYF. The CDR3 DNA sequence: TGTGCCAGCAGCTTGGCTGGTCCAGGGTACTCTGGAAACACCATATATTTT.